This TCR beta chain originates from a study of cytomegalovirus exposure and HLA in healthy donors. The study, taken as a whole, reports: Sequencing probably produced one cluster of sequence variants that were highly shared.

Researchers ran the PCR with 60 Vbeta and 13 Jbeta primers. The protocol was immunoSEQ multiplex PCR, while the TCRdb copy is restricted to in-frame clones and leaves out a portion. The sample includes 150,000 to 200,000 clones, 75% to 90% of them seen just once. Germline V CDR1 and CDR2: SGHRS, YFSETQ. V was cut by 1 base and J by 1 base, with 11 bases left in between. The CDR3 is made up of 16 amino acids. The table lists this clone with a count of one. The target antigen is unknown. Participants comprised healthy donors of bone marrow. This chain connects TRBV5-1 to TRBJ2-2; the D gene is possibly TRBD2 (5 bases). Sequencing input: PBMCs. This receptor was taken from a boy between 2 and 10 years old in good health and CMV-seronegative. The CDR3 loop reads CASSLWSSVNTGELFF. The CDR3 nucleotides read TGCGCCAGCAGCTTGTGGAGTAGCGTGAACACCGGGGAGCTGTTTTTT. Full variable domain (remainder filled in from reference TRBV5-1 and TRBJ2-2): KAGVTQTPRYLIKTRGQQVTLSCSPISGHRSVSWYQQTPGQGLQFLFEYFSETQRNKGNFPGRFSGRQFSNSRSEMNVSTLELGDSALYLCASSLWSSVNTGELFFGEGSRLTVL.